This TCR beta chain stems from a study of OX40 agonist ivuxolimab in advanced cancers. About the study: Past anti-PD-1, anti-PD-L1 or anti-CTLA-4 therapy was accepted, and roughly 42% had received some.

Study-wide results and limits: At 0.1 to 3.0 mg/kg and by week 6, clonal expansion occurred in CD4+ and CD8+ blood T cells.

Sequencing used immunoSEQ multiplex PCR; TCRdb keeps in-frame clones, though not all of them. The table records tens of thousands of clones, around nine tenths of them present only once. As for this clone: Its specificity is not known.

The V segment lost 3 bases and the J segment 0 bases; nucleotides outside the gene matches: 7. Germline-derived CDR1 and CDR2 are SGDLS and YYNGEE. This CDR3 is built from 18 residues. This rearrangement joins TRBV9 to TRBJ2-7; 15 bases align to TRBD2. Here the sequenced sample was CD4+ or CD8+ T cells sorted from blood, taken in a trial of the OX40 agonist ivuxolimab. The sequence was obtained from an adult with an advanced solid tumor such as melanoma, head and neck, liver or kidney cancer. The CDR3 DNA sequence: TGTGCCAGCAGCGCCGGGACTAGCGGGGGGTCAACCTCCTACGAGCAGTACTTC. Protein: CASSAGTSGGSTSYEQYF.